This TCR beta chain was captured in a study of regulatory T cells in long-lasting Graves disease. Regarding the study as a whole: Persistent cases of Graves' showed reduced TCR diversity relative to newly diagnosed patients.

TCR beta libraries were built with iRepertoire HTBI primers and Arm-PCR of CDR3 regions. TCRdb re-analysed the multiplex PCR reads in MiXCR, keeping a single row per CDR3 protein. Here the sample spans roughly 500,000 distinct CDR3 sequences, about 20% being singletons. V lost 7 bases, J lost 0 bases, and 16 bases lay in between. The CDR3 length is 16 residues. The V gene's germline CDR1 is SNHLY and CDR2 FYNNEI. Remarks on this clonotype: Antigen specificity is unknown.

Time point described: persistent/refractory GD, antithyroid drugs over 5 years with positive TRAb. TCR sequences were obtained from RNA taken from PBMCs. Graves' disease diagnosis used American Thyroid Association guidelines. The TCR comes from a female donor with Graves disease. The sample consisted of peripheral blood mononuclear cells (PBMCs), taken when the disease was refractory, from a patient treated with antithyroid drugs. The V call is TRBV2, the J call TRBJ1-3; a weak D match, TRBD1 (6 bases). This chain's CDR3 is CASTAATGFSGNTIYF. The CDR3 DNA reads as TGTGCCAGCACGGCCGCGACAGGATTCTCTGGAAACACCATATATTTT. The full variable domain, in which reference TRBV2 and TRBJ1-3 provide the parts outside the CDR3, is EPEVTQTPSHQVTQMGQEVILRCVPISNHLYFYWYRQILGQKVEFLVSFYNNEISEKSEIFDDQFSVERPDGSNFTLKIRSTKLEDSAMYFCASTAATGFSGNTIYFGEGSWLTVV.